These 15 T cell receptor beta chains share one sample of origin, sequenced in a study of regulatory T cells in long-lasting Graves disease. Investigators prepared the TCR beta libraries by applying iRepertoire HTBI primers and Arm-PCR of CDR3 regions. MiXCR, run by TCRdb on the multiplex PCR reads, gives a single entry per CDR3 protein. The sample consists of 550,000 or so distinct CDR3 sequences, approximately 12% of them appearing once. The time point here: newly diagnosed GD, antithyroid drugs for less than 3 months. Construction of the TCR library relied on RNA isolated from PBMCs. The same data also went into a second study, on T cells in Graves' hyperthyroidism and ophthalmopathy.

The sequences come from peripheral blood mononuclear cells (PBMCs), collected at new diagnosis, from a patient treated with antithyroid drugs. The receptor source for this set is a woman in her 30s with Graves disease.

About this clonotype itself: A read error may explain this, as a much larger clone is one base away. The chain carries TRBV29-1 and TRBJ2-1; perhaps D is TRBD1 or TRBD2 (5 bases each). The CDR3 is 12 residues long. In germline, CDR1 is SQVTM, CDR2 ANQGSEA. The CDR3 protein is CSVTRGVNEQLF. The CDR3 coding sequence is TGCAGCGTTACTAGGGGCGTAAATGAGCAGCTCTTC.

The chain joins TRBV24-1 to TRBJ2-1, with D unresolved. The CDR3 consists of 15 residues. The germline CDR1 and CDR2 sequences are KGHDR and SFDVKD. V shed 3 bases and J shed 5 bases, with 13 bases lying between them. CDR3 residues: CATSDVGLDNNEQFF. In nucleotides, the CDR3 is TGTGCCACCAGTGATGTAGGTCTCGACAACAATGAGCAGTTCTTC.

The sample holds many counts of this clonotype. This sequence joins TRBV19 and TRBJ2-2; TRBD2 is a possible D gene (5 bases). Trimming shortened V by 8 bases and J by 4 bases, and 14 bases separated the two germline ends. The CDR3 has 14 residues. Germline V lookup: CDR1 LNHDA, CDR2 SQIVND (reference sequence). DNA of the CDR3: TGTGCCAGTGCCCTAGCCTCTACCACCGGGGAGCTGTTTTTT. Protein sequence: CASALASTTGELFF.

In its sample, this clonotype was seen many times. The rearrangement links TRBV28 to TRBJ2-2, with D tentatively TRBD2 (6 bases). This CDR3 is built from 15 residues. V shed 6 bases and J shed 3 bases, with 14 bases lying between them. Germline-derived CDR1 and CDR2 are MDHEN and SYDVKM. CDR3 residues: CASSGPGVYTGELFF. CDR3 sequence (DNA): TGTGCCAGCAGCGGACCGGGAGTCTACACCGGGGAGCTGTTTTTT.

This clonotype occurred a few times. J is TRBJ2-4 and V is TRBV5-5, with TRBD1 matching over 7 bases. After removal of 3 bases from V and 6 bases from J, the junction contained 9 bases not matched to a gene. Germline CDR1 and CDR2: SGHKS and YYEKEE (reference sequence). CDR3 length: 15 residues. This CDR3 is CASSWGDRDPNIQYF. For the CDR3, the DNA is TGTGCCAGCAGCTGGGGCGACAGGGACCCAAACATTCAGTACTTC.

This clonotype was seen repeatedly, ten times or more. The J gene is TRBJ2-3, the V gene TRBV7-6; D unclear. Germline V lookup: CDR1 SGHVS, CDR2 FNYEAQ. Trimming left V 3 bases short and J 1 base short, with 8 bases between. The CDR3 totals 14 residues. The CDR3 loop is CASSLIQGTDTQYF. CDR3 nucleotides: TGTGCCAGCAGCTTGATCCAGGGCACAGATACGCAGTATTTT. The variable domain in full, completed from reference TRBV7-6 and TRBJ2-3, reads GAGVSQSPRYKVTKRGQDVALRCDPISGHVSLYWYRQALGQGPEFLTYFNYEAQQDKSGLPNDRFSAERPEGSISTLTIQRTEQRDSAMYRCASSLIQGTDTQYFGPGTRLTVL.

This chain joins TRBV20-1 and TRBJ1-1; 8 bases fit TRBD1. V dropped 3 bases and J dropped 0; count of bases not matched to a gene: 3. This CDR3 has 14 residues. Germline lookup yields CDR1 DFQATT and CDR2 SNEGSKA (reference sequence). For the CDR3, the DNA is TGCAGTGCTAGTCTGGGACAGGTGAACACTGAAGCTTTCTTT. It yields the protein CSASLGQVNTEAFF.

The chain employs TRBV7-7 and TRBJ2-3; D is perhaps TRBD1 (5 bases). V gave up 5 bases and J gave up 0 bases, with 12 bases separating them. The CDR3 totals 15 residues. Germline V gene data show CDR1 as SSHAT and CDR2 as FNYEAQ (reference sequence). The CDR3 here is CASSPDISSTDTQYF. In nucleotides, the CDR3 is TGTGCCAGCAGCCCGGACATTTCTAGCACAGATACGCAGTATTTT. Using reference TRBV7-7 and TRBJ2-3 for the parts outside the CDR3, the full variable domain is GAGVSQSPRYKVTKRGQDVTLRCDPISSHATLYWYQQALGQGPEFLTYFNYEAQPDKSGLPSDRFSAERPEGSISTLTIQRTEQRDSAMYRCASSPDISSTDTQYFGPGTRLTVL.

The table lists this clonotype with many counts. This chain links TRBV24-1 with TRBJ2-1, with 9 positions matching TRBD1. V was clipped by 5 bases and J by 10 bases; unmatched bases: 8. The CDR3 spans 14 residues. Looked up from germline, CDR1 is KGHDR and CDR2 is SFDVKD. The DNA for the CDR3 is TGTGCCACCAGTGTCGGGACAGGGCTAGCGGAGCAGTTCTTC. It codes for CATSVGTGLAEQFF.

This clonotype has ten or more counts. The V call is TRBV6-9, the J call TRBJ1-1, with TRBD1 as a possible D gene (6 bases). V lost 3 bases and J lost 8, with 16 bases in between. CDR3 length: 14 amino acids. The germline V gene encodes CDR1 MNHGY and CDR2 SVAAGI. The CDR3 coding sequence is TGTGCCAGCAGTTACCCGGGACAACGAACGGAAGCTTTCTTT. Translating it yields CASSYPGQRTEAFF.

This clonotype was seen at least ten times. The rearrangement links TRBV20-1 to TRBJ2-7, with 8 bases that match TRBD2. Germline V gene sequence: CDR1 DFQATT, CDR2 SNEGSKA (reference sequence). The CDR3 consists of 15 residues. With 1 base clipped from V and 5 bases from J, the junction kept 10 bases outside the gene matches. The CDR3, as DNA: TGCAGTGCTAGAGGAGGAACCGGGACTAGAGACGAGCAGTACTTC. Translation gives CSARGGTGTRDEQYF.

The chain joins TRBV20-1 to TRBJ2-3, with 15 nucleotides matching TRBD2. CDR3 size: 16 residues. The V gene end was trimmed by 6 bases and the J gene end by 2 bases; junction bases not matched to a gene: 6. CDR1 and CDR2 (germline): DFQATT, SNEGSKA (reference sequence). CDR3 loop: CSAPGLAGGDTDTQYF. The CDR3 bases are TGCAGTGCGCCGGGACTAGCGGGAGGCGACACAGATACGCAGTATTTT.

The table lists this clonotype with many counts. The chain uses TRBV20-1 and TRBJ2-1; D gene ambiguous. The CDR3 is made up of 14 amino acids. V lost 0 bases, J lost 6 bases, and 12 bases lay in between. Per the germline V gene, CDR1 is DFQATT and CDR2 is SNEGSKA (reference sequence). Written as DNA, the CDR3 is TGCAGTGCTAGAGACAGGTTACGGGTCAATGAGCAGTTCTTC. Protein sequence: CSARDRLRVNEQFF.

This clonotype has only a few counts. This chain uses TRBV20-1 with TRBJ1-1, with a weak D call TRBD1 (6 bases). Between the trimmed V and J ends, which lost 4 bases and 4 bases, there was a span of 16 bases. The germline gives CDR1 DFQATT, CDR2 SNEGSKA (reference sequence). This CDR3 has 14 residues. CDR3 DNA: TGCAGTGCTAAGGACCAGGGCAGGGGCACTGAAGCTTTCTTT. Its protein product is CSAKDQGRGTEAFF.

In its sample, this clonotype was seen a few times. The CDR3, as DNA: TGCGCCAGCAGCCAAGTAGTTACAGGGAAGATTTTGGAGCCCCAGCATTTT. Its protein product is CASSQVVTGKILEPQHF. The chain is built from TRBV4-1 and TRBJ1-5; D possibly corresponds to TRBD1 (6 bases). The CDR3 contains 17 residues. CDR1 MGHRA and CDR2 YSYEKL come from the germline V gene. The ends were cut back, 1 base at V and 8 bases at J, with 21 bases in the middle.